One and the same sample provided the 4 T cell receptor beta chains below, sequenced in a study of T cell responses to AZD1222 COVID-19 vaccine (dated by TCRdb to about 2021). The library was produced with the immunoSEQ multiplex PCR assay. The table comes from immuneACCESS by way of TCRdb, which keeps in-frame sequences with V and J called. Part of the clones is missing from these tables; in studies checked, under half for an unresolved V gene and the rest for unknown reasons. Counted in this sample were about 180,000 clones; roughly nine tenths of them appeared once. The top ten clones comprise around 1.8% of the sample. The time point label for this specimen denotes: baseline before first vaccination. The starting material was peripheral blood, obtained on day 0 of AZD1222 vaccination. These receptors were collected from an adult in good health.

The chain joins TRBV6-2 or TRBV6-3 to TRBJ2-1; D unresolved. The V end was cut by 6 bases, the J end by 7 bases, with 16 bases between. This CDR3 is built from 14 residues. Germline CDR1 MNHEY, CDR2 SVGEGT. The CDR3: CASSPNRVGNEQFF. For the CDR3, the DNA is TGTGCCAGCAGCCCTAACCGAGTAGGGAATGAGCAGTTCTTC.

Of note for this clone: Other DNA sequences within the sample encode an identical CDR3. CDR3 in amino acids: CASSPRQGSGNTIYF. As DNA, the CDR3 is TGTGCCAGCAGCCCCCGACAGGGGTCAGGAAACACCATATATTTT. The rearrangement uses TRBV11-2 and TRBJ1-3, with TRBD1 matching over 8 bases. This CDR3 comprises 15 residues. The J segment lost 4 bases and the V segment lost 5 bases, leaving 7 bases of the junction unmatched. The germline CDR1 and CDR2 sequences are SGHAT and FQNNGV.

The chain uses TRBV5-4 and TRBJ2-5, with 12 bases that match TRBD2. Losses at the gene ends were 4 bases for V and 11 bases for J; bases not matched to a gene: 9. The germline V gene has CDR1 SGHNT and CDR2 YYREEE (reference sequence). The CDR3 is made up of 14 amino acids. CDR3 sequence (DNA): TGTGCCAGCAGCCCGCCTAGCGGGGGGGCCTTTCAGTACTTC. Translated: CASSPPSGGAFQYF.

This chain uses TRBV29-1 with TRBJ2-7; 8 bases are a match to TRBD1. The CDR3 length is 13 residues. The J segment lost 6 bases and the V segment lost 6 bases, leaving 10 bases of the junction unmatched. Germline V gives CDR1 SQVTM, CDR2 ANQGSEA. CDR3 nucleotide sequence: TGCAGCGTGGTTGGGACAGGAAGTGGCGAGCAGTACTTC. It yields the protein CSVVGTGSGEQYF.